The source of this TCR beta chain is a study of blood T cell repertoires in COVID-19. Study at large: The United States, Italy and Spain were the sources of the acute and convalescent COVID-19 samples.

Germline values: CDR1 SQVTM, CDR2 ANQGSEA. Trimming took off 6 bases at V and 0 bases at J, with 13 bases between the two ends. This CDR3 comprises 14 residues. The data were produced by immunoSEQ multiplex PCR, yet TCRdb's version contains in-frame clones alone and is incomplete. The table lists around 440,000 clones, approximately 88% of them singletons. This clone was picked up one time. The V gene is TRBV29-1, the J gene TRBJ2-3; D is perhaps TRBD1 (6 bases). Sequenced material: peripheral blood. This clonotype was obtained from a woman in her forties or fifties with COVID-19, enrolled during active disease. As DNA, the CDR3 is TGCAGCGTCTTAAAGACAGGAAGCACAGATACGCAGTATTTT. This translates into CSVLKTGSTDTQYF.